The clone carrying this T cell receptor (beta chain) was seen ten or more times. The antigen is unknown. V lost 5 bases to trimming and J lost 6 bases; unmatched junction nucleotides: 5. CDR3 size: 14 residues. The germline V gene encodes CDR1 MNHNS and CDR2 SASEGT. The source of the sample is a study of identical twins. MiXCR, applied by TCRdb to the 5' RACE reads, yields one record per CDR3 protein. This sample has 500,000 to 700,000 distinct CDR3 sequences, with less than 9% found just once. Study outcomes and limitations: Cross-sectional statistical analysis was relied on for the conclusions, without the same donors being followed. Twins shared out-of-frame alpha sequences with excess low generation probability. Beta clonotypes that were abundant in cord blood contained fewer insertions, a pattern absent from memory repertoires. Model-predicted out-of-frame TCR alpha sharing fell below observed values in monozygotic twins.

These same data were also listed under a study on yellow fever vaccine responses in identical twins.

This receptor was taken from a woman aged 18-29 years in good health. The gene calls are TRBV6-1 and TRBJ2-1; 9 bases align to TRBD1. The sequencing input was PBMCs. CDR3 in DNA: TGTGCCAGCAGTAGGGACAGGGTAATCAATGAGCAGTTCTTC. Translation gives CASSRDRVINEQFF.